This T cell receptor beta chain was captured in a study of blood T cell repertoires in COVID-19 (TCRdb year 2020). Study-level background: Samples covering the acute and convalescent phases of COVID-19 were provided by collaborators in the United States, Italy and Spain. The material from the prospective study consisted of cDNA or gDNA derived from T cells, B-cell-depleted T cells, or PBMCs. The repertoires were released in a freely available public database intended as a resource for research on the immune response to SARS-CoV-2. Samples were obtained from the ongoing ImmuneRACE study (first 160 participants) and from roughly 1,300 subjects provided by 6 global collaborators. The dataset comprised deeply sampled blood TCRbeta repertoires from subjects exposed to, actively infected with, or recovered from COVID-19. A de-identified subject ID, COVID-19 status, age in years and sex were almost always included in the sample metadata. Where HLA class I and class II types were available, the types were taken from metadata supplied by the sample provider, not from assay-based typing. Beyond this particular receptor, the publication reports: The quantity of clinical and demographic metadata differed by source and by participant and was supplied without curation.

The germline V and J ends show losses of 3 bases and 8 bases respectively, and no gene match explains 9 bases of the junction. From the cysteine through the phenylalanine, the CDR3 covers 14 amino acids. Only the CDR3 DNA is retained, 42 bases long and in frame from the first base. CDR1 SQVTM and CDR2 ANQGSEA were looked up in the germline V gene. Collaborating institutions collected whole blood in K2EDTA tubes following their own protocols. For TCRbeta analysis, collaborators shipped samples as frozen whole blood, isolated PBMCs, or DNA extracted from either of those sample types. This clone was observed many times. Its antigen remains unidentified. Base quality data are lacking; no much larger clone is found one base away. TCRbeta CDR3 regions were amplified from genomic DNA by means of the immunoSEQ Assay, a bias-controlled multiplex PCR. As for the original processing: The number of nucleated cells in each sample was estimated by amplification of reference gene primers within the assay. To quantify the absolute abundance of each unique TCRbeta CDR3 rearrangement, sequence reads were collapsed and filtered. For each sample, productive Simpson clonality was calculated as the square root of Simpson's diversity index over productive rearrangements. TCRdb took this table from immuneACCESS and kept in-frame rearrangements with V and J called. Such tables lack part of the clones; where checked against another copy, unresolved V genes explain under half of the gap, and the rest is unexplained. Clone size and the V and J calls come from that table; the DNA yielded D and trimming. This sample lists about 160,000 clones; approximately 82% were detected once. Roughly a tenth of the sample comes from the top ten.

The receptor's source is a woman of 80 years or more with active or convalescent COVID-19. This receptor chain uses TRBV29-1 and TRBJ2-1; 8 nucleotides in the junction match TRBD2. Sequencing was carried out using peripheral blood. The nucleotides read TGCAGCGTTGATCCAGCGGGAGTCTTGGATGAGCAGTTCTTC. It codes for CSVDPAGVLDEQFF.